This TCR beta chain was recorded in a study of identical twins. The sample holds many counts of this clonotype. Its antigen is undetermined. Each CDR3 protein is one row after TCRdb ran MiXCR on the 5' RACE reads. The table lists about 530,000 distinct CDR3 sequences, about a fifth of them singletons. Study-wide results and caveats: While abundant cord blood beta clonotypes carried fewer insertions, memory repertoires showed no such pattern.

This CDR3 comprises 15 residues. Per the germline V gene, CDR1 is SQVTM and CDR2 is ANQGSEA. Trimming took 7 bases from V and 0 from J; bases not matched to a gene: 5. The sample was also linked to a second study, of yellow fever vaccine responses in identical twins.

The TCR was taken from a woman in her late teens or twenties in good health. The sample taken for sequencing was CD4+ T cells sorted from blood. The V and J genes are TRBV29-1 and TRBJ2-1; 11 bases match TRBD2. CDR3 residues: CSATTSGSSYNEQFF. The CDR3, as DNA: TGCAGCGCCACAACTAGCGGGAGCTCCTACAATGAGCAGTTCTTC.